The rows below give T cell receptor beta chains drawn from one sample of a study of T-cell memory formation after mild COVID-19. MiXCR, run by TCRdb on the 5' RACE reads, gives a single entry per CDR3 protein. This table holds some 440,000 distinct CDR3 sequences, about 23% found once. Sequenced sample: PBMCs or a T cell subset sorted from them (not recorded which). The receptors here all came from an adult woman who had mild COVID-19 (a few samples of this study predate the infection). Cell type and time point are not known. Both conserved end residues are part of each CDR3. The D gene is left open where the match is weak. Only some rows state a clone size, as once, few, many or a class for expanded clones.

clone_size,d_call,v_call,j_call,cdr3_aa,cdr3_nt
few,-,TRBV5-5,TRBJ1-2,CASRLEGDNYGYTF,TGTGCCAGCAGACTTGAGGGAGATAACTATGGCTACACCTTC
-,-,TRBV20-1,TRBJ1-1,CSAKGGVTEAFF,TGCAGTGCCAAGGGGGGGGTCACTGAAGCTTTCTTT
-,-,TRBV7-3,TRBJ2-2,CASSLSLGGPTGELFF,TGTGCCAGCAGCTTAAGTTTGGGGGGCCCCACCGGGGAGCTGTTTTTT
few,-,TRBV7-9,TRBJ2-1,CASRGSSYNEQFF,TGTGCCAGTAGGGGTTCCTCCTACAATGAGCAGTTCTTC
few,TRBD2,TRBV30,TRBJ2-1,CAWRTSGSDWNEQFF,TGTGCCTGGAGAACCAGCGGGAGCGATTGGAATGAGCAGTTCTTC
few,-,TRBV12-3/TRBV12-4,TRBJ1-3,CASSFLQGGGNTIYF,TGTGCCAGCAGTTTCCTACAGGGTGGTGGAAACACCATATATTTT
-,TRBD1,TRBV12-3/TRBV12-4,TRBJ2-3,CASSLTGTGADTQYF,TGTGCCAGCAGTTTAACCGGGACAGGGGCAGATACGCAGTATTTT
-,TRBD1,TRBV6-5,TRBJ1-2,CASTSISRTGKSDGYTF,TGTGCCAGCACCTCTATAAGCCGGACAGGGAAATCGGATGGCTACACCTTC
-,TRBD1,TRBV5-1,TRBJ1-1,CASSFTGAIRNTEAFF,TGCGCCAGCAGCTTCACAGGGGCGATCAGGAACACTGAAGCTTTCTTT
few,-,TRBV7-2,TRBJ2-2,CASSSSLWLGTGELFF,TGTGCCAGCAGCTCCAGCCTTTGGTTGGGGACCGGGGAGCTGTTTTTT
-,-,TRBV24-1,TRBJ2-2,CATSRLTGELFF,TGTGCCACCAGTCGATTGACCGGGGAGCTGTTTTTT
-,TRBD1,TRBV12-3/TRBV12-4,TRBJ2-7,CASSLTPGQGPYEQYF,TGTGCCAGCAGTTTAACGCCCGGACAGGGGCCCTACGAGCAGTACTTC
-,TRBD1,TRBV13,TRBJ1-1,CASSPRGQGYTEAFF,TGTGCCAGCAGCCCTAGGGGACAGGGCTACACTGAAGCTTTCTTT
-,-,TRBV10-3,TRBJ2-5,CAITHEPKETQYF,TGTGCCATCACCCACGAACCGAAAGAGACCCAGTACTTC
-,TRBD1,TRBV15,TRBJ1-2,CATSRDRTGGRQDGYTF,TGTGCCACCAGCAGAGATCGGACAGGGGGCAGGCAGGATGGCTACACCTTC
-,TRBD2,TRBV7-7,TRBJ2-5,CASSSLAGVKETQYF,TGTGCTAGCAGCTCCCTAGCGGGAGTTAAAGAGACCCAGTACTTC
-,TRBD2,TRBV7-2,TRBJ2-7,CASSSPAGGLYEQYF,TGTGCCAGCAGCTCCCCAGCGGGAGGGCTGTACGAGCAGTACTTC
-,TRBD1,TRBV4-3,TRBJ2-5,CASSQRTGLETQYF,TGCGCCAGCAGCCAGCGGACAGGGCTGGAGACCCAGTACTTC
once,TRBD1,TRBV2,TRBJ1-6,CASTTGFSSYNSPLHF,TGTGCCAGTACGACAGGGTTTAGCTCCTATAATTCACCCCTCCACTTT
-,-,TRBV18,TRBJ1-3,CASSLLPNPDTIYF,TGTGCCAGCTCACTTTTACCCAATCCGGACACCATATATTTT
few,TRBD1,TRBV27,TRBJ1-2,CASSYTGAAPSYGYTF,TGTGCCAGCAGTTACACAGGGGCGGCCCCTTCCTATGGCTACACCTTC
-,-,TRBV6-6,TRBJ2-5,CASSYNSQETQYF,TGTGCCAGCAGTTACAACAGTCAAGAGACCCAGTACTTC
-,-,TRBV6-4,TRBJ1-2,CASSDSPGDDYGYTF,TGTGCCAGCAGTGACTCGCCGGGGGACGACTATGGCTACACCTTC
few,TRBD2,TRBV2,TRBJ2-1,CASSGASGSYNEQFF,TGTGCCAGCAGTGGGGCTAGCGGGAGCTACAATGAGCAGTTCTTC
-,-,TRBV5-1,TRBJ1-1,CASSTDTSEAFF,TGCGCCAGCAGCACGGACACCTCTGAAGCTTTCTTT
-,-,TRBV24-1,TRBJ2-1,CATSDTRPGPNEQFF,TGTGCCACCAGTGATACACGACCAGGGCCCAATGAGCAGTTCTTC
many,TRBD1,TRBV6-2/TRBV6-3,TRBJ2-1,CASSRPGGGEQFF,TGTGCCAGCAGTAGACCAGGGGGCGGAGAGCAGTTCTTC
-,-,TRBV12-3/TRBV12-4,TRBJ2-5,CASSPSLARETQYF,TGTGCCAGCAGTCCAAGCCTAGCACGGGAGACCCAGTACTTC
-,-,TRBV19,TRBJ2-5,CASSIDGSLGQETQYF,TGTGCCAGTAGTATAGATGGCAGTTTAGGCCAAGAGACCCAGTACTTC
-,-,TRBV12-3/TRBV12-4,TRBJ2-1,CASSPSWMRNEQFF,TGTGCCAGCAGTCCCAGTTGGATGCGCAATGAGCAGTTCTTC
-,-,TRBV7-9,TRBJ2-1,CASSLSLVGGRLSSYNEQFF,TGTGCCAGCAGCTTATCCCTGGTCGGCGGGCGCCTAAGCTCCTACAATGAGCAGTTCTTC
-,-,TRBV7-2,TRBJ2-3,CASSWMIAGRTDTQYF,TGTGCCAGCAGCTGGATGATAGCAGGACGCACAGATACGCAGTATTTT
-,TRBD1,TRBV12-3/TRBV12-4,TRBJ2-2,CASSLTGGPGELFF,TGTGCCAGCAGTTTAACAGGGGGTCCCGGGGAGCTGTTTTTT
few,-,TRBV20-1,TRBJ1-2,CSARGRGSNYGYTF,TGCAGTGCTAGAGGCAGGGGATCTAACTATGGCTACACCTTC
-,-,TRBV5-1,TRBJ2-7,CASSLRTDPGEQYF,TGCGCCAGCAGCTTGAGGACGGATCCAGGCGAGCAGTACTTC
few,TRBD1,TRBV3-1,TRBJ2-7,CASSQRQGGKQYF,TGTGCCAGCAGCCAAAGACAGGGTGGAAAGCAGTACTTC
-,-,TRBV10-3,TRBJ1-1,CAISESGSTEAFF,TGTGCCATCAGTGAATCAGGGAGTACTGAAGCTTTCTTT
-,-,TRBV15,TRBJ2-2,CATSRIDSGTGELFF,TGTGCCACCAGCAGAATAGACAGTGGCACCGGGGAGCTGTTTTTT
-,-,TRBV12-3/TRBV12-4,TRBJ1-5,CASSLFGERQPQHF,TGTGCCAGCAGTTTGTTCGGGGAGCGGCAGCCCCAGCATTTT
-,TRBD1,TRBV7-9,TRBJ1-2,CASSRTGANYGYTF,TGTGCCAGCAGCCGAACAGGGGCCAACTATGGCTACACCTTC
many,-,TRBV20-1,TRBJ2-1,CSARDVMTGNEQFF,TGCAGTGCTAGAGATGTAATGACAGGCAATGAGCAGTTCTTC